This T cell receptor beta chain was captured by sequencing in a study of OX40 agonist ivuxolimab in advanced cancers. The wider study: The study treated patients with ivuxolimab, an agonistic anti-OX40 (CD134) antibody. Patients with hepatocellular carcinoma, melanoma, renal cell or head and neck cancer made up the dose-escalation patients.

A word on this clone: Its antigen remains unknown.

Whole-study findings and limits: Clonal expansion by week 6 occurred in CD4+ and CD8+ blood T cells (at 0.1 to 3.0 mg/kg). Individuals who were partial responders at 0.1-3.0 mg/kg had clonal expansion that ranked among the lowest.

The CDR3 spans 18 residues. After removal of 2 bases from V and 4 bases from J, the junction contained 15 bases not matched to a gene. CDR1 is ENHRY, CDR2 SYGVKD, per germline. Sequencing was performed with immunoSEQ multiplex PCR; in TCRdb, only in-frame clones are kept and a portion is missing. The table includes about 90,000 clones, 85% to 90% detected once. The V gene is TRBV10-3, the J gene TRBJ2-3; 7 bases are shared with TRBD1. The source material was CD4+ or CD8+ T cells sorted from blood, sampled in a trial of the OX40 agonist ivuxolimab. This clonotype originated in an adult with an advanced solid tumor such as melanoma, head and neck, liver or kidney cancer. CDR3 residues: CAISETPGSTGVADTQYF. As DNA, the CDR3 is TGTGCCATCAGTGAGACCCCCGGATCTACAGGGGTGGCAGATACGCAGTATTTT.